What follows describes a single T cell receptor (beta chain). Its antigen is undetermined. The sample originates from a study of human T cells and chemical hapten exposure. Whole-study results and caveats: Healthy people's immune response may differ from that of the donors, who had alopecia. A positive correlation with patch test score was shown by PT1 expanded TCR counts.

The CDR3 loop spans 15 amino acids. V was pared by 7 bases and J by 6 bases, with 16 bases of the junction left unmatched. Germline V gives CDR1 SQVTM, CDR2 ANQGSEA. The time point is: pre-sensitization, week 0. Sample treatment: therapeutic diphenylcyclopropenone sensitization with weekly scalp DPC. Individual cDNA molecules (in the library) carried attached unique molecular identifiers. TCRdb independently ran MiXCR on the RACE reads; one entry per CDR3 protein. The sample includes 60,000 to 80,000 distinct CDR3 sequences, approximately 7% of them seen just once. This receptor was taken from a woman aged 25 to 39 with alopecia areata. Some clones in this sample may be carry-over from other donors' samples. The sample consisted of whole blood, taken in connection with sensitization to the hapten diphenylcyclopropenone (DPC). This chain connects TRBV29-1 to TRBJ1-2; TRBD1 agrees at 8 bases. CDR3 residues: CSAGGIAAGGDGYTF. CDR3 DNA sequence: TGCAGCGCCGGAGGCATAGCGGCAGGGGGCGATGGCTACACCTTC.